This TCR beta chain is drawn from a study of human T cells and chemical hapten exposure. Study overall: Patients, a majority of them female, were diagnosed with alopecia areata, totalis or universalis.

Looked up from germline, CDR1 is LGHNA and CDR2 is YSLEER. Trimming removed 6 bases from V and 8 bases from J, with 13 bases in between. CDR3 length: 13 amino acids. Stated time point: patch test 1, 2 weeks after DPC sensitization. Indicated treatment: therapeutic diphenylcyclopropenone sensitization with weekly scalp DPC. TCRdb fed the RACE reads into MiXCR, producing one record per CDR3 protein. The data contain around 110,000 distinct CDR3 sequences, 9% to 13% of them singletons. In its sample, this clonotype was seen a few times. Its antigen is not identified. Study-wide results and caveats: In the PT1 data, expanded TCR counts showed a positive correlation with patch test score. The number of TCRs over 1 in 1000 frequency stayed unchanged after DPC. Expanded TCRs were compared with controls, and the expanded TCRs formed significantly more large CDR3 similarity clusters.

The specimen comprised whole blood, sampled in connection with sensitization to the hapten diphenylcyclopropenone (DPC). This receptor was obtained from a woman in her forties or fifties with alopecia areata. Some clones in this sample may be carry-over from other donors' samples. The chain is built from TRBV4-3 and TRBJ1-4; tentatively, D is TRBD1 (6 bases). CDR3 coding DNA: TGCGCCAGCAGAAAACAGGGCCGCGAAAAACTGTTTTTT. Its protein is CASRKQGREKLFF.